The T cell receptor (beta chain) under discussion was sequenced for a study of cytomegalovirus exposure and HLA in healthy donors. With 5 bases clipped from V and 1 base from J, the junction kept 4 bases outside the gene matches. This CDR3 has 15 amino acids. Germline CDR1 is MNHEY and CDR2 is SVGAGI. With 60 Vbeta and 13 Jbeta primers, the PCR was carried out. TCRdb's table, derived via immunoSEQ multiplex PCR, lists solely in-frame clones and lacks some. Of 180,000 or so clones in the sample, 70% to 75% were seen once. Specimen: PBMCs. This TCR was recovered from a male donor in good health and CMV-seronegative. This chain joins TRBV6-5 and TRBJ1-2, with TRBD1 identical over 10 bases. The DNA for the CDR3 is TGTGCCAGCAGTCCGACAGGGGGCCTTAACTATGGCTACACCTTC. Its protein product is CASSPTGGLNYGYTF.